Below, 32 T cell receptor beta chains from the same sample are listed, as sequenced in a study of cytomegalovirus exposure and HLA in healthy donors. The table came from immunoSEQ multiplex PCR; TCRdb's copy has only in-frame clones and leaves some out. The sample lists 200,000 or so clones, around 80% seen once, with 13% in the top ten. The sequenced material came from PBMCs. These receptor sequences come from a woman aged 30 to 39 in good health and CMV-seropositive.

The rearrangement links TRBV20-1 to TRBJ2-7; D unclear. This CDR3 has 9 residues. Germline-derived CDR1 and CDR2 are DFQATT and SNEGSKA (reference sequence). V lost 5 bases to trimming and J lost 5 bases, with 4 bases between them. The CDR3 reads CSASNEQYF. The DNA for the CDR3 is TGCAGTGCTTCAAACGAGCAGTACTTC.

The chain uses TRBV27 and TRBJ2-1, with TRBD1 matching 7 bases. V lost 3 bases to trimming and J lost 5 bases; unmatched junction nucleotides: 7. The CDR3 has 15 residues. Germline V CDR1 and CDR2: MNHEY, SMNVEV (reference sequence). For the CDR3, the DNA is TGTGCCAGCAGTTTCGACAGGGAGACGGACAATGAGCAGTTCTTC. Translation gives CASSFDRETDNEQFF.

Written as DNA, the CDR3 is TGCGCCAGCAGGTCCCAGGGGCTGCTTCCTCAAGAGACCCAGTACTTC. Its translation: CASRSQGLLPQETQYF. This rearrangement joins TRBV5-1 to TRBJ2-5; a possible D gene is TRBD1 (6 bases). The CDR3 spans 16 residues. V lost 5 bases and J 2 bases, leaving 19 bases between the germline ends. Germline loops: CDR1 SGHRS, CDR2 YFSETQ.

The chain uses TRBV18 and TRBJ1-2, with D possibly TRBD1 on 6 matching bases. V dropped 5 bases and J dropped 6 bases, with 13 bases sitting between them. The CDR3 has 13 residues. The germline CDR1 and CDR2 sequences are KGHSH and LQKENI. DNA of the CDR3: TGTGCCAGCTCATCTACAGGGTGGGATGGCTACACCTTC. This sequence encodes CASSSTGWDGYTF.

The chain joins TRBV18 to TRBJ1-2; no clear D gene. Germline CDR1 and CDR2: KGHSH and LQKENI. V gave up 3 bases and J gave up 4 bases, with 9 bases separating them. This CDR3 has 13 amino acids. The CDR3 spells CASSPADSYGYTF. Here the CDR3 DNA reads TGTGCCAGCTCACCTGCTGACTCCTATGGCTACACCTTC.

The gene calls are TRBV19 and TRBJ2-7; 12 bases are a match to TRBD2. The CDR3 is made up of 15 amino acids. J gave up 7 bases and V 6 bases, and 10 bases lay outside the gene matches. Looked up from germline, CDR1 is LNHDA and CDR2 is SQIVND (reference sequence). DNA for the CDR3: TGTGCCAGTAGCCCCAGACTAGCGGGAGAAGGTGAGCAGTACTTC. Translating it yields CASSPRLAGEGEQYF.

V usage is TRBV27 and J usage is TRBJ2-1; D is possibly TRBD1 (6 bases). V gave up 2 bases and J gave up 0 bases, with 8 bases separating them. Germline CDR1 is MNHEY and CDR2 is SMNVEV (reference sequence). This CDR3 has 15 residues. CDR3 amino acids: CASSLRTASYNEQFF. The CDR3 region has the DNA TGTGCCAGCAGTTTAAGGACAGCCTCCTACAATGAGCAGTTCTTC.

V usage is TRBV18 and J usage is TRBJ1-5; 9 bases match TRBD1. V dropped 6 bases and J dropped 4; count of bases not matched to a gene: 7. The CDR3 covers 15 residues. Germline assignment: CDR1 KGHSH and CDR2 LQKENI. The CDR3, as DNA: TGTGCCAGCTCCAGGACAGGGGATGGGAATCAGCCCCAGCATTTT. Translated, it gives CASSRTGDGNQPQHF.

The count of this clone is one. The genes are TRBV5-4 and TRBJ1-4, with D uncertain. The V end was cut by 1 base, the J end by 4 bases, with 8 bases between. The CDR3 covers 14 residues. Germline CDR1 reads SGHNT; CDR2 reads YYREEE (reference sequence). The CDR3 spells CASSLNSHNEKLFF. CDR3 in DNA: TGTGCCAGCAGCTTGAACTCCCATAATGAAAAACTGTTTTTT.

J is TRBJ2-7 and V is TRBV6-6; 9 nucleotides align to TRBD1. The trim removed 2 bases at V and 3 bases at J, leaving 8 bases unmatched. This CDR3 is built from 16 residues. CDR1 and CDR2 from the germline V gene are MNHNY and SVGAGI (reference sequence). CDR3 residues: CASSYNTGGENYEQYF. CDR3 bases: TGTGCCAGCAGTTACAACACAGGGGGCGAGAACTACGAGCAGTACTTC.

This chain uses TRBV7-8 with TRBJ1-1; unclear D gene. Trimming stripped 5 bases from V and 0 bases from J, with 13 bases between. CDR1 is SGHVS and CDR2 is FQNEAQ in the germline V gene. The CDR3 is 15 amino acids. Here the CDR3 DNA reads TGTGCCAGCAGCCTAGGGAACTATGTGAACACTGAAGCTTTCTTT. Protein sequence: CASSLGNYVNTEAFF.

The chain employs TRBV6-1 and TRBJ1-2, with D possibly matching TRBD1 (5 bases). The germline V gene has CDR1 MNHNS and CDR2 SASEGT. V was shortened by 7 bases and J by 7 bases, with 16 bases between the two germline ends. The CDR3 spans 13 residues. In nucleotides, the CDR3 is TGTGCCAGCAAGAACGATCCAGGGCCTGGCTACACCTTC. Protein: CASKNDPGPGYTF.

This clone was seen a single time. V and J are TRBV18 and TRBJ2-5, with 9 bases identical to TRBD2. Germline trimming cut 3 bases from V and 5 bases from J; bases unmatched to any gene: 13. This CDR3 spans 17 amino acids. Germline V gene sequence: CDR1 KGHSH, CDR2 LQKENI. The CDR3 sequence: CASSPTMREGDRETQYF. The CDR3 DNA reads as TGTGCCAGCTCACCTACGATGCGGGAGGGTGATAGGGAGACCCAGTACTTC.

The chain carries TRBV6-5 and TRBJ2-7; 8 nucleotides match TRBD2. This CDR3 contains 14 residues. V gave up 6 bases and J gave up 4 bases; unmatched junction bases: 8. Germline-derived CDR1 and CDR2 are MNHEY and SVGAGI. The DNA of the CDR3 is TGTGCCAGCAGCACTAGCGGAGTACCTTACGAGCAGTACTTC. Protein sequence: CASSTSGVPYEQYF.

CDR3 nucleotide sequence: TGTGCCAGTAGTACCCTCGGGACAGGGAGTGAGGGTGAGCAGTTCTTC. This sequence encodes CASSTLGTGSEGEQFF. V usage is TRBV19 and J usage is TRBJ2-1; TRBD1 aligns across 9 bases. Germline V gene data show CDR1 as LNHDA and CDR2 as SQIVND (reference sequence). The CDR3 extends over 16 amino acids. The J segment lost 9 bases and the V segment lost 4 bases, leaving 13 bases of the junction unmatched.

The chain is built from TRBV27 and TRBJ2-1; TRBD2 agrees at 8 bases. The junction had 12 bases not matched to a gene; V was cut back by 5 bases and J by 6 bases. The CDR3 consists of 16 residues. Germline CDR1 MNHEY, CDR2 SMNVEV (reference sequence). The CDR3 DNA reads TGTGCCAGCAGTAGAGACCCTCGTCTAGCGGGCAATGAGCAGTTCTTC. Translation gives CASSRDPRLAGNEQFF.

The rearrangement uses TRBV2 and TRBJ2-1; TRBD1 aligns across 11 bases. Trimming took 5 bases from V and 5 from J; bases not matched to a gene: 2. The CDR3 is made up of 14 amino acids. Germline CDR1 and CDR2: SNHLY and FYNNEI. CDR3 sequence reads: CASSWDRGNNEQFF. CDR3 DNA sequence: TGTGCCAGCAGTTGGGACAGGGGGAACAATGAGCAGTTCTTC. The variable domain in full, with the rest retrieved from reference TRBV2 and TRBJ2-1, is EPEVTQTPSHQVTQMGQEVILRCVPISNHLYFYWYRQILGQKVEFLVSFYNNEISEKSEIFDDQFSVERPDGSNFTLKIRSTKLEDSAMYFCASSWDRGNNEQFFGPGTRLTVL.

The chain recombines TRBV28 with TRBJ2-1, with D possibly TRBD1 on 6 matching bases. V was trimmed by 10 bases and J by 8 bases, leaving 21 bases between them. CDR1 MDHEN and CDR2 SYDVKM come from the germline V gene. The CDR3 runs 14 residues. The CDR3 DNA reads as TGTGCCACCGAAGAGGCAAACAGGGAAGATGAGCAGTTCTTC. This translates into CATEEANREDEQFF.

The chain employs TRBV2 and TRBJ2-1; tentatively, D is TRBD2 (5 bases). Trimming stripped 7 bases from V and 4 bases from J, with 11 bases between. The CDR3 has 13 residues. Germline lookup yields CDR1 SNHLY and CDR2 FYNNEI. The CDR3 DNA is TGTGCCAGCAAGAAGGAGGAATACAATGAGCAGTTCTTC. This encodes CASKKEEYNEQFF.

The chain is built from TRBV4-1 and TRBJ2-3; unclear D gene. This CDR3 contains 14 residues. Germline CDR1 is MGHRA and CDR2 is YSYEKL. The ends were cut back, 4 bases at V and 0 bases at J, with 8 bases in the middle. The CDR3 sequence: CASSLRPSTDTQYF. In nucleotides, the CDR3 is TGCGCCAGCAGCCTGCGGCCAAGCACAGATACGCAGTATTTT.

The genes are TRBV20-1 and TRBJ2-1, with D unresolved. The CDR3 totals 10 residues. V lost 0 bases to trimming and J lost 9 bases, with 3 bases between them. Germline V gene sequence: CDR1 DFQATT, CDR2 SNEGSKA (reference sequence). CDR3 sequence reads: CSAREAEQFF. CDR3 bases: TGCAGTGCTAGAGAGGCTGAGCAGTTCTTC.

The V gene is TRBV2, the J gene TRBJ1-2; D remains unclear. V was clipped by 3 bases and J by 4 bases, with 12 bases between them. The CDR3 is 14 amino acids. The germline CDR1 and CDR2 sequences are SNHLY and FYNNEI. CDR3 protein: CASSERGIFYGYTF. CDR3 DNA sequence: TGTGCCAGCAGTGAGCGAGGCATTTTCTATGGCTACACCTTC.

This clone was seen once. The gene calls are TRBV5-1 and TRBJ2-7, with 7 bases matching TRBD2. After removal of 4 bases from V and 0 bases from J, the junction contained 16 bases not matched to a gene. The CDR3 has 18 residues. The germline V gene has CDR1 SGHRS and CDR2 YFSETQ. The CDR3 reads CASSLGGLREVSSYEQYF. CDR3 bases: TGCGCCAGCAGCCTTGGCGGGCTCCGGGAGGTCAGCTCCTACGAGCAGTACTTC. The complete variable domain, with remaining parts taken from reference TRBV5-1 and TRBJ2-7, reads KAGVTQTPRYLIKTRGQQVTLSCSPISGHRSVSWYQQTPGQGLQFLFEYFSETQRNKGNFPGRFSGRQFSNSRSEMNVSTLELGDSALYLCASSLGGLREVSSYEQYFGPGTRLTVT.

As for this clone: At one end, the junction sequence differs from germline, possibly due to a read error. The chain is built from TRBV7-7 and TRBJ2-3, with a tentative D call TRBD2 (6 bases). The CDR3 runs to 15 residues. Germline values: CDR1 SSHAT, CDR2 FNYEAQ (reference sequence). DNA of the CDR3: TGTGCTAGCAGCTTAACTACGGGAGCGGGAGATACGCAGTATTTT. This gives the protein CASSLTTGAGDTQYF.

This clone has just a few counts. The rearrangement joins TRBV7-9 to TRBJ1-3; D is undetermined. The CDR3 has 11 amino acids. CDR1 is SEHNR and CDR2 is FQNEAQ in the germline V gene (reference sequence). V lost 4 bases, J lost 9 bases, and 7 bases lay in between. The CDR3 region has the DNA TGTGCCAGCAGCTCCACGGGCACCATATATTTT. This encodes CASSSTGTIYF.

The CDR3 coding sequence is TGTGCCAGGAGTCGGGAGTTGTCAGATACGCAGTATTTT. Its protein product is CARSRELSDTQYF. The chain combines TRBV2 with TRBJ2-3, with D maybe TRBD2 (6 bases). This CDR3 contains 13 residues. Trimming removed 9 bases from V and 4 bases from J, with 14 bases in between. CDR1 and CDR2 from the germline V gene are SNHLY and FYNNEI. Filled out from reference TRBV2 and TRBJ2-3, the complete variable domain reads EPEVTQTPSHQVTQMGQEVILRCVPISNHLYFYWYRQILGQKVEFLVSFYNNEISEKSEIFDDQFSVERPDGSNFTLKIRSTKLEDSAMYFCARSRELSDTQYFGPGTRLTVL.

This chain joins TRBV2 and TRBJ1-5; TRBD1 aligns across 7 bases. Trimming removed 7 bases from V and 6 bases from J; junction bases left unmatched: 6. The CDR3 contains 13 residues. Per the germline V gene, CDR1 is SNHLY and CDR2 is FYNNEI. CDR3 sequence: CASTTGWRQPQHF. For the CDR3, the DNA is TGTGCCAGCACGACAGGGTGGCGTCAGCCCCAGCATTTT.

This chain's CDR3 is CSVEGGGGTEAFF. In DNA form, the CDR3 reads TGCAGCGTTGAAGGTGGGGGGGGCACTGAAGCTTTCTTT. This chain links TRBV29-1 with TRBJ1-1; TRBD1 might be the D (5 bases). Deletions cut 1 base from V and 4 bases from J, with 10 bases between. The CDR3 has 13 residues. Germline CDR1 is SQVTM and CDR2 is ANQGSEA.

This chain links TRBV5-1 with TRBJ2-5; 11 positions match TRBD2. The CDR3 is made up of 15 amino acids. V was pared by 6 bases and J by 2 bases, with 6 bases of the junction left unmatched. CDR1 SGHRS and CDR2 YFSETQ come from the germline V gene. In DNA form, the CDR3 reads TGCGCCAGCACATTAGCGGGAGGGGTTCAAGAGACCCAGTACTTC. Residues: CASTLAGGVQETQYF.

This clone was found a few times. This chain uses TRBV7-6 with TRBJ1-4; no firm D call. The CDR3 loop spans 13 amino acids. Looked up from germline, CDR1 is SGHVS and CDR2 is FNYEAQ. Trimming pared 2 bases from V and 12 bases from J, leaving 13 bases between. CDR3 in amino acids: CASSLSGSSELFF. Here the CDR3 DNA reads TGTGCCAGCAGCTTATCGGGTTCATCGGAACTGTTTTTT.

This chain connects TRBV28 to TRBJ2-7; 7 bases map to TRBD1. Losses at the gene ends were 5 bases for V and 4 bases for J; bases not matched to a gene: 11. The V gene's germline CDR1 is MDHEN and CDR2 SYDVKM. CDR3 length: 15 amino acids. The DNA for the CDR3 is TGTGCCAGCAGTCCTGACAGGGAAGGTTATTACGAGCAGTACTTC. The encoded protein is CASSPDREGYYEQYF.

V and J are TRBV11-2 and TRBJ1-5, with 8 bases aligning to TRBD1. J lost 7 bases, V lost 1 base, and 12 bases had no gene match. Germline CDR1 and CDR2: SGHAT and FQNNGV. The CDR3 totals 17 residues. The CDR3 loop is CASSLGSGRGLEQPQHF. CDR3 DNA: TGTGCCAGCAGCTTAGGGTCCGGCAGGGGGCTAGAACAGCCCCAGCATTTT.